The 19 T cell receptor beta chains in this list originate from one sample, sequenced in a study of radiotherapy plus CTLA-4 blockade in lung cancer. Libraries were prepared by immunoSEQ multiplex PCR; TCRdb keeps only in-frame clonotypes and omits some of them. The table records roughly 92,000 clones, around 85% of them present only once. The material was peripheral blood, obtained from a patient treated with radiotherapy plus ipilimumab. All receptors come from a human donor with non-small cell lung cancer who had a partial response to radiotherapy plus ipilimumab.

The rearrangement uses TRBV27 and TRBJ2-6, with TRBD1 matching 11 bases. The CDR3 totals 19 residues. J lost 0 bases, V lost 0 bases, and 4 bases had no gene match. Looked up from germline, CDR1 is MNHEY and CDR2 is SMNVEV (reference sequence). The DNA of the CDR3 is TGTGCCAGCAGTTTATCCCCCGGGACAGGGGGCTCTGGGGCCAACGTCCTGACTTTC. The encoded protein is CASSLSPGTGGSGANVLTF.

The chain links TRBV5-1 to TRBJ2-3; TRBD1 aligns across 12 bases. The CDR3 extends over 15 amino acids. The V segment lost 5 bases and the J segment 4 bases; nucleotides outside the gene matches: 5. Germline loops: CDR1 SGHRS, CDR2 YFSETQ. Here the CDR3 reads CASRPGQGAADTQYF. The CDR3 bases are TGCGCCAGCAGGCCGGGACAGGGGGCGGCAGATACGCAGTATTTT. The full variable domain, with the rest looked up from reference TRBV5-1 and TRBJ2-3, is KAGVTQTPRYLIKTRGQQVTLSCSPISGHRSVSWYQQTPGQGLQFLFEYFSETQRNKGNFPGRFSGRQFSNSRSEMNVSTLELGDSALYLCASRPGQGAADTQYFGPGTRLTVL.

The V and J genes are TRBV29-1 and TRBJ2-2; 7 bases align to TRBD2. Trimming at V came to 4 bases and at J to 0 bases, leaving 2 bases not matched to a gene. Germline CDR1 and CDR2: SQVTM and ANQGSEA. This CDR3 has 14 residues. CDR3 residues: CSVGAGSNTGELFF. Here the CDR3 DNA reads TGCAGCGTTGGAGCGGGATCGAACACCGGGGAGCTGTTTTTT.

V and J are TRBV9 and TRBJ2-3; 10 bases are shared with TRBD2. The CDR3 spans 16 residues. V shed 2 bases, J shed 2 bases, and the junction held 5 bases outside the gene matches. Germline V CDR1 and CDR2: SGDLS, YYNGEE. The CDR3 DNA reads as TGTGCCAGCAGCGTTACTAGCGGGGTATTCACAGATACGCAGTATTTT. The encoded protein is CASSVTSGVFTDTQYF.

The rearrangement links TRBV30 to TRBJ2-5; tentatively, D is TRBD1 (5 bases). Deletions cut 4 bases from V and 4 bases from J, with 13 bases between. The length of the CDR3 is 13 residues. Germline assignment: CDR1 GTSNPN and CDR2 SVGIG (reference sequence). The CDR3 sequence is CAWTWQGGETQYF. CDR3 sequence (DNA): TGTGCCTGGACCTGGCAGGGTGGAGAGACCCAGTACTTC.

V usage is TRBV13 and J usage is TRBJ2-7; a possible D gene is TRBD1 (5 bases). The CDR3 contains 14 residues. Germline loops: CDR1 PRHDT, CDR2 FYEKMQ (reference sequence). V lost 2 bases and J lost 5, with 13 bases in between. The CDR3 DNA sequence: TGTGCCAGCAGCTTATCGGCAGGGTTCCACGAGCAGTACTTC. Encoded protein: CASSLSAGFHEQYF.

This rearrangement joins TRBV7-9 to TRBJ2-1, with D unclear. The CDR3 loop spans 12 amino acids. V was clipped by 3 bases and J by 8 bases, with 8 bases between them. CDR1 and CDR2 (germline): SEHNR, FQNEAQ (reference sequence). The CDR3 DNA reads as TGTGCCAGCAGCTTCGTGGCCCATGAGCAGTTCTTC. The encoded protein is CASSFVAHEQFF.

This clone was detected many times. V gene TRBV2 combines with J gene TRBJ1-2, with D perhaps matching TRBD1 (5 bases). The germline V gene encodes CDR1 SNHLY and CDR2 FYNNEI. The CDR3 is 13 amino acids. The V end lost 6 bases, the J end lost 8 bases, and 16 bases lay between the germline ends. In DNA form, the CDR3 reads TGTGCCAGCAGGGAGGGGTATATGGACGGCTACACCTTC. Translated: CASREGYMDGYTF. Combining the CDR3 with reference TRBV2 and TRBJ1-2 gives the whole variable domain EPEVTQTPSHQVTQMGQEVILRCVPISNHLYFYWYRQILGQKVEFLVSFYNNEISEKSEIFDDQFSVERPDGSNFTLKIRSTKLEDSAMYFCASREGYMDGYTFGSGTRLTVV.

Notes on this clone: As the CDR3 is not closed by the conserved phenylalanine or tryptophan, this likely results from a read error. The chain employs TRBV6-1 and TRBJ2-7; TRBD2 is a possible D gene (5 bases). The CDR3 covers 13 residues. V dropped 4 bases and J dropped 2 bases, with 9 bases sitting between them. Germline V lookup: CDR1 MNHNS, CDR2 SASEGT. This CDR3 is CASSVGEAYEQYL. The CDR3, as DNA: TGTGCCAGCAGTGTCGGGGAAGCCTACGAGCAGTACCTC.

This sequence joins TRBV5-6 and TRBJ2-1; 8 bases map to TRBD2. V shed 0 bases, J shed 9 bases, and the junction held 11 bases outside the gene matches. CDR1 is SGHDT and CDR2 is YYEEEE in the germline V gene. The CDR3 loop spans 16 amino acids. The CDR3 reads CASSLGAGTRSSEQFF. The CDR3 bases are TGTGCCAGCAGCTTGGGGGCAGGGACTAGGTCGAGTGAGCAGTTCTTC.

This clone has only a few counts. The genes are TRBV5-1 and TRBJ1-1; TRBD1 might be the D (5 bases). CDR3 length equals 14 residues. V was trimmed by 0 bases and J by 6 bases, leaving 12 bases between them. Germline-derived CDR1 and CDR2 are SGHRS and YFSETQ. The CDR3 DNA sequence: TGCGCCAGCAGCTTGGAGAAGGGGAGGTCTGAAGCTTTCTTT. Translating gives CASSLEKGRSEAFF.

The chain uses TRBV14 and TRBJ2-1; 11 bases match TRBD2. The CDR3 is 17 amino acids. The ends lost 4 bases at V and 4 bases at J; junction bases unmatched: 9. Germline lookup yields CDR1 SGHDN and CDR2 FVKESK. The CDR3 DNA sequence: TGTGCCAGCAGCCGACCGGGACTAGCGGCTTGGTACAATGAGCAGTTCTTC. This gives the protein CASSRPGLAAWYNEQFF.

By sample fraction, this clone is medium-sized. The chain recombines TRBV15 with TRBJ2-2, with D maybe TRBD1 (6 bases). V dropped 7 bases and J dropped 0 bases, with 12 bases sitting between them. The CDR3 consists of 15 residues. Germline-derived CDR1 and CDR2 are LNHNV and YYDKDF (reference sequence). This CDR3 reads CATTMDSSNTGELFF. The CDR3 nucleotides are TGTGCCACCACCATGGACAGTTCGAACACCGGGGAGCTGTTTTTT.

V and J are TRBV10-2 and TRBJ2-7; D is possibly TRBD1 (5 bases). This CDR3 region has 13 residues. V lost 6 bases, J lost 5 bases, and 14 bases lay in between. In germline, CDR1 is WSHSY, CDR2 SAAADI. The DNA of the CDR3 is TGCGCCAGCAGGAACTCAGGGTACCACGAGCAGTACTTC. Translating gives CASRNSGYHEQYF.

The V call is TRBV6-6, the J call TRBJ2-2, with D hard to call. V dropped 4 bases and J dropped 3 bases, with 9 bases sitting between them. The CDR3 totals 14 residues. Germline V gene sequence: CDR1 MNHNY, CDR2 SVGAGI (reference sequence). This chain's CDR3 is CASSSVLYTGELFF. CDR3 in DNA: TGTGCCAGCAGTTCCGTTCTGTACACCGGGGAGCTGTTTTTT.

This chain links TRBV19 with TRBJ2-5; 9 bases line up with TRBD2. The CDR3 covers 14 residues. J gave up 9 bases and V 6 bases, and 11 bases lay outside the gene matches. Germline lookup yields CDR1 LNHDA and CDR2 SQIVND (reference sequence). Here the CDR3 reads CASSTSVAGAAQYF. DNA of the CDR3: TGTGCCAGTAGCACTTCAGTAGCGGGAGCGGCCCAGTACTTC. Complete variable domain (other parts from reference TRBV19 and TRBJ2-5): DGGITQSPKYLFRKEGQNVTLSCEQNLNHDAMYWYRQDPGQGLRLIYYSQIVNDFQKGDIAEGYSVSREKKESFPLTVTSAQKNPTAFYLCASSTSVAGAAQYFGPGTRLLVL.

The chain couples TRBV19 to TRBJ2-7, with D possibly TRBD2 on 5 matching bases. Germline-derived CDR1 and CDR2 are LNHDA and SQIVND (reference sequence). The CDR3 has 15 amino acids. V lost 3 bases and J 0 bases, leaving 12 bases between the germline ends. The CDR3 loop is CASSIKSGASYEQYF. The CDR3 DNA reads TGTGCCAGTAGTATCAAGAGCGGAGCCTCCTACGAGCAGTACTTC.

The chain recombines TRBV7-2 with TRBJ2-5; 8 positions agree with TRBD2. The J segment lost 5 bases and the V segment lost 1 base, leaving 9 bases of the junction unmatched. The CDR3 spans 16 residues. CDR1 is SGHTA, CDR2 FQGNSA, per germline. The CDR3 loop is CASSLGASGTRETQYF. The CDR3 DNA reads as TGTGCCAGCAGCTTAGGCGCTTCTGGGACTAGGGAGACCCAGTACTTC.

This clone occurred a few times. This rearrangement joins TRBV4-3 to TRBJ1-4; no clear D gene. Trimming removed 1 base at V and 0 bases at J, with 6 bases between. Germline-derived CDR1 and CDR2 are LGHNA and YSLEER. The CDR3 spans 15 residues. The CDR3 protein is CASSQVLATNEKLFF. CDR3 DNA: TGCGCCAGCAGCCAAGTTCTTGCAACTAATGAAAAACTGTTTTTT.